The clone carrying this T cell receptor (beta chain) was found a few times. What it recognizes is unknown. The entry originates in a study of vaccination effects on CD4 cells after COVID-19. Study summary: Everyone in the study got two shots of either the BNT162b2 or mRNA-1273 vaccine. A couple of convalescent patients each provided a sample, at 16 days and at one week before vaccination.

Expansion of antigen-specific CD4+ T cells with viral peptide pools was carried out by the ViraFEST assay before sequencing. With about 9 days of culture completed, CD4+ T cells were isolated. Convalescent patients had PCR-confirmed SARS-CoV-2 infection between March and December 2020. Each culture well received a few million PBMC. These cells were then cultured in IMDM with around 9.6 IU/ml IL-2 and 10 ug/ml peptides. Study-wide points: Vaccine- and infection-induced clones showed marked clonal contraction late following vaccination.

Clones were read by immunoSEQ multiplex PCR, and TCRdb kept only the in-frame ones, dropping some. This table holds some 40,000 clones, around 72% found once. The CDR3 extends over 13 amino acids. With 9 bases removed from V and 9 bases from J, the gap between germline ends came to 15 bases. Germline V lookup: CDR1 MNHEY, CDR2 SVGAGI. This chain joins TRBV6-5 and TRBJ1-6, with TRBD1 as a possible D gene (6 bases). The clonotype was recovered from a human donor who had a prior SARS-CoV-2 infection. Sequences were derived from CD4+ T cells from PBMCs cultured with HCoV-NL63 spike peptides, sampled before COVID-19 vaccination. CDR3: CASMRDTLSPLHF. For the CDR3, the DNA is TGTGCCAGTATGAGGGACACTCTTTCACCCCTCCACTTT.